The entry below describes one TCR beta chain. Its matching antigen is unknown. The PCR had 60 Vbeta and 13 Jbeta primers. Assay used: immunoSEQ multiplex PCR; TCRdb lists only in-frame clones, some missing. This sample's table reports around 140,000 clones. The V and J ends lost 5 bases and 9 bases respectively, with 8 bases between them. Germline V lookup: CDR1 SEHNR, CDR2 FQNEAQ (reference sequence). This CDR3 has 11 amino acids. The data stem from a study of cytomegalovirus exposure and HLA in healthy donors. Regarding the study as a whole: While the bulk of TCR sequences proved rare, some public TCRs turned up in many donors. For most subjects, TCR beta sequences were reported to predict HLA-A and HLA-B alleles with accuracy. Per a later analysis, about 17,000 TCR beta sequences showed association with HLA alleles at 0.05 false discovery rate. With later analysis, a missense DCLRE1C variant became linked to TCR beta V- and J-gene trimming.

Sequences were obtained from PBMCs. The V and J genes are TRBV7-9 and TRBJ2-1, with a possible D match to TRBD2 (5 bases). The sequence was obtained from a woman between 18 and 30 years old in good health and CMV-seronegative. The CDR3 DNA sequence: TGTGCCAGCAGCGACCGGGGTGAGCAGTTCTTC. Translation gives CASSDRGEQFF.